These 18 T cell receptor beta chains were sequenced from one sample in a study of Ad26.COV2.S vaccination and SARS-CoV-2 variants. Assay: immunoSEQ multiplex PCR; the TCRdb copy retains only in-frame clones and omits some. Here the sample spans more than 300,000 clones, 85% to 90% being singletons. Indicated treatment: roughly 19 received Ad26.COV2.S at low or high dose, single or two shots; about 5 received placebo; per-sample allocation not given. Collection of samples fell on day 63 after the first vaccine or placebo injection. The starting material was peripheral blood, obtained in a trial of Ad26.COV2.S vaccine versus placebo. Receptor source: a person between 18 and 60 years old who received the Ad26.COV2.S COVID-19 vaccine or a placebo.

The CDR3 loop is CASSSDRGRAEAFF. As DNA, the CDR3 is TGTGCCAGCAGCAGTGACAGGGGGCGCGCTGAAGCTTTCTTT. The gene calls are TRBV4-2 and TRBJ1-1, with 10 bases lining up with TRBD1. The CDR3 has 14 residues. V trimming: 5 bases; J trimming: 6 bases; junction bases outside the gene matches: 6. Germline CDR1 and CDR2: LGHNA and YNFKEQ.

In its sample, this clone was seen a few times. J is TRBJ1-5 and V is TRBV30; the D gene is possibly TRBD1 (6 bases). The CDR3 sequence is 14 residues long. CDR1 GTSNPN and CDR2 SVGIG come from the germline V gene (reference sequence). V lost 8 bases and J lost 3, with 17 bases in between. CDR3: CAVSQGGFNQPQHF. In DNA, the CDR3 is TGTGCCGTCTCACAGGGAGGGTTCAATCAGCCCCAGCATTTT.

This chain connects TRBV5-1 to TRBJ1-4; no definite D call. Germline V CDR1 and CDR2: SGHRS, YFSETQ. V lost 5 bases and J lost 2, with 10 bases in between. The CDR3 runs to 14 residues. CDR3 protein: CASREGRTNEKLFF. For the CDR3, the DNA is TGCGCCAGCAGGGAGGGAAGGACTAATGAAAAACTGTTTTTT. The complete variable domain, with remaining parts taken from reference TRBV5-1 and TRBJ1-4, reads KAGVTQTPRYLIKTRGQQVTLSCSPISGHRSVSWYQQTPGQGLQFLFEYFSETQRNKGNFPGRFSGRQFSNSRSEMNVSTLELGDSALYLCASREGRTNEKLFFGSGTQLSVL.

The CDR3 sequence is CASSRVRDRELFF. The CDR3 bases are TGTGCCAGCAGCCGCGTTCGTGACCGGGAGCTGTTTTTT. V usage is TRBV4-2 and J usage is TRBJ2-2; no firm D call. The V end lost 4 bases, the J end lost 9 bases, and 12 bases lay between the germline ends. Germline CDR1 is LGHNA and CDR2 is YNFKEQ. This CDR3 has 13 amino acids.

The chain is built from TRBV29-1 and TRBJ2-7, with 8 positions matching TRBD1. J gave up 5 bases and V 3 bases, and 9 bases lay outside the gene matches. Germline loops: CDR1 SQVTM, CDR2 ANQGSEA. This CDR3 is built from 14 residues. In nucleotides, the CDR3 is TGCAGCGTTGATCTCGGTGACAGGGGCCACGAGCAGTACTTC. This codes for CSVDLGDRGHEQYF.

In its sample, this clone was seen many times. V and J are TRBV28 and TRBJ1-6, with D maybe TRBD1 (6 bases). Trimming stripped 5 bases from V and 7 bases from J, with 18 bases between. Germline V gene sequence: CDR1 MDHEN, CDR2 SYDVKM. The CDR3 is made up of 16 amino acids. CDR3 residues: CASSRGGGARNSPLHF. In nucleotides, the CDR3 is TGTGCCAGCAGTCGGGGAGGGGGGGCCCGGAATTCACCCCTCCACTTT.

The chain couples TRBV11-2 to TRBJ2-3, with 7 bases fitting TRBD1. J was trimmed by 4 bases and V by 4 bases; bases with no gene match: 11. Germline V lookup: CDR1 SGHAT, CDR2 FQNNGV. CDR3 length: 16 amino acids. DNA of the CDR3: TGTGCCAGCAGCTCCGGGACAGACCCCCACCCAGATACGCAGTATTTT. It is translated as CASSSGTDPHPDTQYF.

This clone was observed a single time. The chain uses TRBV30 and TRBJ1-5, with TRBD1 identical over 8 bases. This CDR3 is built from 15 residues. Unmatched junction bases numbered 9, after V lost 8 bases and J lost 0 bases. The germline V gene encodes CDR1 GTSNPN and CDR2 SVGIG (reference sequence). CDR3 protein: CATGTGTLSNQPQHF. The CDR3 DNA is TGTGCCACAGGGACAGGAACCCTTAGCAATCAGCCCCAGCATTTT.

The chain links TRBV29-1 to TRBJ2-1; D gene unclear. The germline CDR1 and CDR2 sequences are SQVTM and ANQGSEA. The CDR3 has 12 residues. Trimming removed 5 bases at V and 2 bases at J, with 7 bases between. The DNA for the CDR3 is TGCAGCGTTCAAGGGACCTACAATGAGCAGTTCTTC. Translating gives CSVQGTYNEQFF.

The V gene is TRBV19, the J gene TRBJ1-4, with D tentatively TRBD1 (6 bases). There are 14 residues in the CDR3. Trimming pared 3 bases from V and 8 bases from J, leaving 13 bases between. CDR1 and CDR2 (germline): LNHDA, SQIVND (reference sequence). The CDR3 nucleotides read TGTGCCAGTAGTATGAGCAGGGGAGACGAAAAACTGTTTTTT. Its protein product is CASSMSRGDEKLFF.

The chain joins TRBV11-1 to TRBJ1-1; D is uncertain. The CDR3 loop spans 15 amino acids. The germline CDR1 and CDR2 sequences are SGHAT and FQDESV (reference sequence). Trimming removed 1 base at V and 4 bases at J, with 13 bases between. Here the CDR3 reads CASSLVGDGITEAFF. Here the CDR3 DNA reads TGTGCCAGCAGCTTAGTTGGGGATGGGATCACTGAAGCTTTCTTT.

This clone was detected only a few times. The V and J genes are TRBV7-9 and TRBJ2-1; 11 nucleotides align to TRBD2. There are 19 residues in the CDR3. Trimming cost V 0 bases and J 2 bases; bases outside gene matches: 9. Germline CDR1 is SEHNR and CDR2 is FQNEAQ (reference sequence). The CDR3 DNA sequence: TGTGCCAGCAGCTTAGCGCTAGCGGGGGGCCCAACCACCTACAATGAGCAGTTCTTC. This sequence encodes CASSLALAGGPTTYNEQFF.

The chain recombines TRBV18 with TRBJ2-7; no reliable D call. CDR1 KGHSH and CDR2 LQKENI come from the germline V gene. Trimming removed 3 bases at V and 0 bases at J, with 6 bases between. This CDR3 is built from 13 residues. The CDR3 bases are TGTGCCAGCTCACCCGGCCTCTCCTACGAGCAGTACTTC. Translated, it gives CASSPGLSYEQYF.

The J gene is TRBJ1-1, the V gene TRBV7-2; tentatively, D is TRBD1 (6 bases). The CDR3 extends over 14 amino acids. Trimming removed 2 bases at V and 4 bases at J, with 11 bases between. Germline lookup yields CDR1 SGHTA and CDR2 FQGNSA. The CDR3 DNA follows: TGTGCCAGCAGCTTAACAGGGTCGCCCACTGAAGCTTTCTTT. It codes for CASSLTGSPTEAFF.

This rearrangement joins TRBV18 to TRBJ1-1; unclear D gene. Trimming shortened V by 2 bases and J by 1 base, and 11 bases separated the two germline ends. This CDR3 spans 15 amino acids. Germline CDR1 is KGHSH and CDR2 is LQKENI. CDR3 amino acids: CASSPNSSPNTEAFF. The CDR3 DNA sequence: TGTGCCAGCTCACCAAATTCATCCCCGAACACTGAAGCTTTCTTT.

The rearrangement joins TRBV5-1 to TRBJ2-4; D call uncertain. The germline V gene encodes CDR1 SGHRS and CDR2 YFSETQ. The CDR3 loop spans 15 amino acids. The germline V and J ends were trimmed by 0 bases and 4 bases, with 11 bases remaining between them. The CDR3 DNA is TGCGCCAGCAGCTTGGAAGGGAATGGGAAAAACATTCAGTACTTC. Its translation is CASSLEGNGKNIQYF. The full variable domain, completed using reference TRBV5-1 and TRBJ2-4, is KAGVTQTPRYLIKTRGQQVTLSCSPISGHRSVSWYQQTPGQGLQFLFEYFSETQRNKGNFPGRFSGRQFSNSRSEMNVSTLELGDSALYLCASSLEGNGKNIQYFGAGTRLSVL.

The J gene is TRBJ2-5, the V gene TRBV28; D is possibly TRBD1 or TRBD2 (5 bases each). V lost 6 bases and J 1 base, leaving 18 bases between the germline ends. The germline gives CDR1 MDHEN, CDR2 SYDVKM. The CDR3 runs 16 residues. The DNA for the CDR3 is TGTGCCAGCAGCCCCCTGGGGGTGACGATCCAAGAGACCCAGTACTTC. Translation: CASSPLGVTIQETQYF.

The chain joins TRBV5-1 to TRBJ2-7; D is unclear. The germline V gene has CDR1 SGHRS and CDR2 YFSETQ. V was cut by 5 bases and J by 6 bases, with 21 bases left in between. The CDR3 is made up of 15 amino acids. DNA for the CDR3: TGCGCCAGCAGTTCCTCGACCCTGACGGTAGGCGAGCAGTACTTC. Residues: CASSSSTLTVGEQYF. Full variable domain (remainder filled in from reference TRBV5-1 and TRBJ2-7): KAGVTQTPRYLIKTRGQQVTLSCSPISGHRSVSWYQQTPGQGLQFLFEYFSETQRNKGNFPGRFSGRQFSNSRSEMNVSTLELGDSALYLCASSSSTLTVGEQYFGPGTRLTVT.